The 21 T cell receptor beta chains below were found in one sample sequenced in a study of blood T cell repertoires in COVID-19. Profiled with immunoSEQ multiplex PCR; TCRdb holds only in-frame clones, not every one. The data hold roughly 40,000 clones, with about 88% observed a single time. The specimen sequenced was peripheral blood. Receptors were obtained from a man aged 45 to 65 in a cohort sampled during active COVID-19.

The chain uses TRBV11-3 and TRBJ2-7; TRBD1 is a possible D gene (6 bases). Germline V gene lookup returns CDR1 SGHNT and CDR2 YENEEA. There are 14 residues in the CDR3. The V and J ends lost 5 bases and 6 bases respectively, with 17 bases between them. The CDR3 reads CASSQHTGKGEQYF. The CDR3 nucleotides read TGTGCCAGCAGCCAACATACAGGGAAAGGCGAGCAGTACTTC.

Points on this clone: The junction differs from germline at one of its ends, possibly a read error. V is TRBV7-3 and J is TRBJ2-3; TRBD2 matches at 8 bases. Per germline, CDR1 SGHTA and CDR2 FQGTGA. The CDR3 spans 16 residues. The CDR3 DNA is TGTGCCAGCAGCTCAACCGGGGGGGCTAGCAGAGATACGCAGTATTTT. It translates to CASSSTGGASRDTQYF.

The chain combines TRBV4-1 with TRBJ2-5; D possibly corresponds to TRBD2 (5 bases). V gave up 1 base and J gave up 4 bases, with 19 bases separating them. CDR1 MGHRA and CDR2 YSYEKL come from the germline V gene. The CDR3 has 17 amino acids. DNA of the CDR3: TGCGCCAGCAGCCAAGTAGGCTACGGGGAGTTCGGAGAGACCCAGTACTTC. As protein: CASSQVGYGEFGETQYF.

The chain joins TRBV10-2 to TRBJ1-3; possibly TRBD1 for D (6 bases). In germline, CDR1 is WSHSY, CDR2 SAAADI. Trimming cost V 6 bases and J 1 base, with 13 bases left between them. This CDR3 is built from 15 residues. CDR3 protein: CASRKDGTSGNTIYF. The CDR3 region has the DNA TGCGCCAGCAGAAAAGACGGGACATCTGGAAACACCATATATTTT.

This chain uses TRBV3-1 (or the pseudogene TRBV3-2) with TRBJ2-1; D is perhaps TRBD2 (6 bases). Germline loops: CDR1 LGHDT, CDR2 YNNKEL (reference sequence). The CDR3 is made up of 15 amino acids. Trimming took 1 base from V and 8 from J, leaving 15 bases between them. The CDR3 DNA is TGTGCCAGCAGCCAAGGGGATTTCGGGAGCGATGAGCAGTTCTTC. It encodes CASSQGDFGSDEQFF.

This clone has just one count. V usage is TRBV2 and J usage is TRBJ1-5; 8 bases are shared with TRBD1. V was clipped by 7 bases and J by 3 bases; unmatched bases: 5. Germline loops: CDR1 SNHLY, CDR2 FYNNEI. CDR3 size: 14 residues. The CDR3 is CASTGQGHNQPQHF. The CDR3 DNA reads TGTGCCAGCACTGGACAGGGTCACAATCAGCCCCAGCATTTT. Full variable domain (rest looked up from reference TRBV2 and TRBJ1-5): EPEVTQTPSHQVTQMGQEVILRCVPISNHLYFYWYRQILGQKVEFLVSFYNNEISEKSEIFDDQFSVERPDGSNFTLKIRSTKLEDSAMYFCASTGQGHNQPQHFGDGTRLSIL.

The sample holds a few counts of this clone. This chain connects TRBV5-4 to TRBJ2-1; 10 bases are a match to TRBD2. In germline, CDR1 is SGHNT, CDR2 YYREEE (reference sequence). J was trimmed by 7 bases and V by 5 bases; bases with no gene match: 15. The CDR3 sequence is 17 residues long. The CDR3 here is CASRGGTSALPGNEQFF. The CDR3 coding sequence is TGTGCCAGCAGGGGGGGGACTAGCGCACTCCCGGGAAATGAGCAGTTCTTC.

The chain is built from TRBV7-9 and TRBJ2-7, with 8 bases matching TRBD1. The CDR3 is 18 amino acids. In germline, CDR1 is SEHNR, CDR2 FQNEAQ (reference sequence). J lost 6 bases, V lost 4 bases, and 20 bases had no gene match. CDR3 nucleotides: TGTGCCAGCAGCTCATCCAAGGTGGTCGCGGACAGGGCAGTCGAGCAGTACTTC. This sequence encodes CASSSSKVVADRAVEQYF.

The CDR3 nucleotides read TGCGCCAGCAGCTTGGCCCCTGAGGACACTGAAGCTTTCTTT. This codes for CASSLAPEDTEAFF. V usage is TRBV5-1 and J usage is TRBJ1-1; D ambiguous. The CDR3 sequence is 14 residues long. Trimming shortened V by 0 bases and J by 3 bases, and 9 bases separated the two germline ends. Germline V gene data show CDR1 as SGHRS and CDR2 as YFSETQ.

J is TRBJ1-2 and V is TRBV12-3 or TRBV12-4, with D maybe TRBD1 (6 bases). Trimming stripped 4 bases from V and 4 bases from J, with 10 bases between. The CDR3 contains 13 residues. CDR3 in amino acids: CASSSQGIYGYTF. In nucleotides, the CDR3 is TGTGCCAGCAGTTCCCAGGGGATCTATGGCTACACCTTC.

By share, this clone ranks as medium-sized. The chain combines TRBV4-2 with TRBJ2-1; TRBD2 matches at 12 bases. CDR3 length: 16 residues. Germline lookup yields CDR1 LGHNA and CDR2 YNFKEQ. The trim removed 0 bases at V and 4 bases at J, leaving 1 base unmatched. The CDR3 DNA is TGTGCCAGCAGCCAAGATGGGACTAGCGGGTACAATGAGCAGTTCTTC. This gives the protein CASSQDGTSGYNEQFF.

The chain carries TRBV11-3 and TRBJ1-2, with 11 bases identical to TRBD1. This CDR3 has 15 residues. CDR1 SGHNT and CDR2 YENEEA come from the germline V gene. V lost 6 bases, J lost 3 bases, and 6 bases stayed unmatched. CDR3 coding DNA: TGTGCCAGCAGTTCGGGACAGGGGGAGGACTATGGCTACACCTTC. Translated: CASSSGQGEDYGYTF.

This clone was recorded a few times. This chain connects TRBV7-9 to TRBJ2-7; 7 positions agree with TRBD1. Germline lookup yields CDR1 SEHNR and CDR2 FQNEAQ (reference sequence). V trimming: 4 bases; J trimming: 2 bases; junction bases outside the gene matches: 8. This CDR3 is 15 amino acids long. CDR3: CASSSDRAGPYEQYF. In DNA, the CDR3 is TGTGCCAGCAGCTCCGACAGGGCTGGGCCCTACGAGCAGTACTTC.

This clone was seen a handful of times. The chain employs TRBV12-3 or TRBV12-4 and TRBJ1-2; TRBD1 might be the D (6 bases). The CDR3 is 13 amino acids. The V end was cut by 6 bases, the J end by 4 bases, with 12 bases between. This CDR3 is CASRAGDFYGYTF. DNA for the CDR3: TGTGCCAGCAGAGCAGGGGATTTCTATGGCTACACCTTC.

The rearrangement uses TRBV5-1 and TRBJ1-1, with 9 nucleotides matching TRBD1. Looked up from germline, CDR1 is SGHRS and CDR2 is YFSETQ. CDR3 length: 15 residues. The V and J ends lost 4 bases and 2 bases, in that order; junction bases with no gene match: 6. CDR3 bases: TGCGCCAGCAGCCTAGGGACAGGGTTTAACACTGAAGCTTTCTTT. Protein: CASSLGTGFNTEAFF.

The rearrangement links TRBV11-3 to TRBJ2-7; weak D call: TRBD2 (8 bases). Trimming took off 5 bases at V and 10 bases at J, with 30 bases between the two ends. The length of the CDR3 is 17 residues. CDR1 is SGHNT, CDR2 YENEEA, per germline. CDR3 in amino acids: CASSPRGAAGETDAQYV. As DNA, the CDR3 is TGTGCCAGCAGCCCCAGGGGGGCAGCGGGAGAGACGGATGCCCAGTACGTC.

The chain has TRBV30 and TRBJ2-5; 7 nucleotides match TRBD2. Germline CDR1 and CDR2: GTSNPN and SVGIG (reference sequence). This CDR3 comprises 13 residues. Trimming cost V 0 bases and J 5 bases; bases outside gene matches: 3. The CDR3 DNA reads TGTGCCTGGAGTGTATGGGGAGGGGAGACCCAGTACTTC. The encoded protein is CAWSVWGGETQYF.

This clone showed up just once. The gene calls are TRBV19 and TRBJ2-1; TRBD1 might be the D (5 bases). CDR3 length: 16 amino acids. V was clipped by 1 base and J by 8 bases, with 18 bases between them. Germline values: CDR1 LNHDA, CDR2 SQIVND (reference sequence). The CDR3 DNA is TGTGCCAGTAGTATAGTGAGAACGATCAGGGCGGATGAGCAGTTCTTC. Amino acids: CASSIVRTIRADEQFF.

The sample holds a few counts of this clone. The V gene is TRBV5-1, the J gene TRBJ2-3; the match to TRBD2 covers 12 bases. Trimming removed 2 bases from V and 6 bases from J; junction bases left unmatched: 10. CDR3 size: 17 residues. Germline lookup yields CDR1 SGHRS and CDR2 YFSETQ. CDR3 region: CASSFLGLAGQIDTQYF. DNA for the CDR3: TGCGCCAGCAGCTTTCTCGGACTAGCGGGGCAGATTGATACGCAGTATTTT. The full variable domain, in which reference TRBV5-1 and TRBJ2-3 provide the parts outside the CDR3, is KAGVTQTPRYLIKTRGQQVTLSCSPISGHRSVSWYQQTPGQGLQFLFEYFSETQRNKGNFPGRFSGRQFSNSRSEMNVSTLELGDSALYLCASSFLGLAGQIDTQYFGPGTRLTVL.

V usage is TRBV30 and J usage is TRBJ1-2, with 9 bases matching TRBD1. This CDR3 is built from 16 residues. With 2 bases clipped from V and 4 bases from J, the junction kept 11 bases outside the gene matches. CDR1 GTSNPN and CDR2 SVGIG come from the germline V gene (reference sequence). CDR3: CAWSPRWTGEFYGYTF. CDR3 coding DNA: TGTGCCTGGAGTCCGAGGTGGACAGGGGAGTTCTATGGCTACACCTTC.

The chain couples TRBV19 to TRBJ2-3; D gene ambiguous. Germline CDR1 reads LNHDA; CDR2 reads SQIVND (reference sequence). With 4 bases removed from V and 0 bases from J, the gap between germline ends came to 5 bases. The CDR3 is 13 amino acids. DNA for the CDR3: TGTGCCAGTAGTAAGCACAGCACAGATACGCAGTATTTT. Protein: CASSKHSTDTQYF.